This T cell receptor (beta chain) was obtained from a study of T cells in Graves' hyperthyroidism and ophthalmopathy. Study results and limitations: From stable hyperthyroidism, ophthalmopathy was set apart by a 13 V-J model. Most clonotypes that expanded in the thyroid above 0.001 also showed up in blood.

On the basis of clinical symptoms, serum thyroxine and TRAb, thyroid ultrasound and orbital computed tomography, diagnoses were made. Blood sampling occurred at first hyperthyroidism diagnosis, ahead of any ophthalmopathy symptoms. A few counts support this clonotype. Its antigen is still unknown. RNA transcripts yielded amplified TCR beta CDR3 regions. The primer set for the first-round RT-PCR of the TCR CDR3 was HTBI. From the multiplex PCR reads, TCRdb called clonotypes with MiXCR, one entry per CDR3 protein. This sample yields approximately 620,000 distinct CDR3 sequences, of which approximately 15% are seen a single time; 4.5% to 6% belongs to the top ten. This CDR3 is built from 17 residues. V was clipped by 5 bases and J by 6 bases, with 20 bases between them. Germline-derived CDR1 and CDR2 are LNHDA and SQIVND (reference sequence).

The sequenced sample consisted of blood. The rearrangement uses TRBV19 and TRBJ2-6; D call uncertain. The clonotype was recovered from a woman in her twenties or thirties with Graves' hyperthyroidism that later progressed to Graves' ophthalmopathy. The CDR3 DNA follows: TGTGCCAGTAGTGCCGAACCCCAGGTTCTTGCGGCCAACGTCCTGACTTTC. It is translated as CASSAEPQVLAANVLTF.